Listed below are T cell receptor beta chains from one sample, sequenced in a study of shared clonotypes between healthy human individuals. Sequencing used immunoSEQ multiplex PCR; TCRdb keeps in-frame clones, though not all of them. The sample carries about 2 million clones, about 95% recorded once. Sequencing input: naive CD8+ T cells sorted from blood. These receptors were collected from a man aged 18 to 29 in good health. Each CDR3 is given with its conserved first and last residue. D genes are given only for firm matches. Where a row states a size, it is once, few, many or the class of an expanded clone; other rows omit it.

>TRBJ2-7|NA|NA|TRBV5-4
TGTGCCAGCAGCTTCGGGGAAGACGAGCAGTACTTC
CASSFGEDEQYF
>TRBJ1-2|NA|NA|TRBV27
TGTGCCAGCAGTTTAAGCTCCAGGGGCGAGGGCTACACCTTC
CASSLSSRGEGYTF
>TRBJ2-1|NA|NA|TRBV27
TGTGCCAGCAGCTCGGGATCAATCAATGAGCAGTTCTTC
CASSSGSINEQFF
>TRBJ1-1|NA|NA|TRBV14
TGTGCCAGCAGCCCAGGCTTTGGGACCTGGGAAGCTTTCTTT
CASSPGFGTWEAFF
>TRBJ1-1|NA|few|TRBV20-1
TGCAGTGCACCTCTGGCTGGGGAAGCTTTCTTT
CSAPLAGEAFF
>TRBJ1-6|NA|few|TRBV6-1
TGTGCCAGCAGTGAAGAAGAACAGCATTTTAATTCACCCCTCCACTTT
CASSEEEQHFNSPLHF
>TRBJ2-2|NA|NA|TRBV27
TGTGCCAGCAGCCCACTGGGGGTTACGAACACCGGGGAGCTGTTTTTT
CASSPLGVTNTGELFF
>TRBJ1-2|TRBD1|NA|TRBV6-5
TGTGCCAGCAGTTTCACAGGGGTCTCTGGCTACACCTTC
CASSFTGVSGYTF
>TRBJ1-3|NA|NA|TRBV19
TGTGCCAGTATGAGTGAAGGGGCTGGAAACACCATATATTTT
CASMSEGAGNTIYF
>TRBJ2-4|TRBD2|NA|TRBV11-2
TGTGCCAGCAGCCTACAGGGACTAGGAAACATTCAGTACTTC
CASSLQGLGNIQYF
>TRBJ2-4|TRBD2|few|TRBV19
TGTGCCAGTAGTTTTAGCGGGATTTGGTACTTC
CASSFSGIWYF
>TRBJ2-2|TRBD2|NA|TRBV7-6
TGTGCCAGCAGCCCGGGACTAGCGGGAGTTACCGGGGAGCTGTTTTTT
CASSPGLAGVTGELFF
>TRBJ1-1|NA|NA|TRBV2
TGTGCCAGCGCTGGGGGGCCGGGGAGCACTGAAGCTTTCTTT
CASAGGPGSTEAFF
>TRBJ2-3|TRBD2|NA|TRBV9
TGTGCCAGCAGCGGGACTAGTCCCACAGATACGCAGTATTTT
CASSGTSPTDTQYF
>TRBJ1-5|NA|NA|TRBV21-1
TGTGCCAGCAGCAGAGAACAGGGAATTAGCAATCAGCCCCAGCATTTT
CASSREQGISNQPQHF
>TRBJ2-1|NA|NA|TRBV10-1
TGCGCCAGCAGTGAGTCGGGGAGAGGGCGCGATGAGCAGTTCTTC
CASSESGRGRDEQFF
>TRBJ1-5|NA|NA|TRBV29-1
TGCAGCGACCAAAACAGGGTTAGCGATCAGCCCCAGCATTTT
CSDQNRVSDQPQHF
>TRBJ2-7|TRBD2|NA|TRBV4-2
TGTGCCAGCAGCCAAGGTCTCCCGGGGGGGGCATACGAGCAGTACTTC
CASSQGLPGGAYEQYF
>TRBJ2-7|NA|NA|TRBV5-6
TGTGCCAGCAGCTTGGTAACCAGGGACTACGAGCAGTACTTC
CASSLVTRDYEQYF
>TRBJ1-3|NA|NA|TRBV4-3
TGCGCCAGCAGCCAAGTCTCCCAGATCACTCTGCAAAACACCATATATTTT
CASSQVSQITLQNTIYF
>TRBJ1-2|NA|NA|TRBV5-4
TGTGCCAGCACCTTGGGGGACACACGCTATGGCTACACCTTC
CASTLGDTRYGYTF
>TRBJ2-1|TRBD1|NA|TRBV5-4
TGTGCCAGTCCTCCGGACGGACAGGGCGCCTTGGGCAATGAGCAGTTCTTC
CASPPDGQGALGNEQFF
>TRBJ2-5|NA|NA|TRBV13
TGTGCCAGCAGCTTTAGGACAGATCAAGAGACCCAGTACTTC
CASSFRTDQETQYF
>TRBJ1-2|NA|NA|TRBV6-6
TGTGCCAGCAGCTCCCGAGGGGGAGGTTACTATGGCTACACCTTC
CASSSRGGGYYGYTF
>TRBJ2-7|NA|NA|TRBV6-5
TGTGCCAGCAGTCAAGGGGGGGAGGGCTACGAGCAGTACTTC
CASSQGGEGYEQYF
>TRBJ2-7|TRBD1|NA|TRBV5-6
TGTGCCAGCAGCCTCAGACAGGGTCCATACGAGCAGTACTTC
CASSLRQGPYEQYF
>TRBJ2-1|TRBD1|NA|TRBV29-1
TGCAGCGTGGGACAGGCTCACAATGAGCAGTTCTTC
CSVGQAHNEQFF
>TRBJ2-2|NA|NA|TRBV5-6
TGTGCCAGCAGCTTGGACCCTGGTCAGGCCGGGGAGCTGTTTTTT
CASSLDPGQAGELFF
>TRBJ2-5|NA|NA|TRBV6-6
TGTGCCAGCGGCAGGGTGAATCAAGAGACCCAGTACTTC
CASGRVNQETQYF
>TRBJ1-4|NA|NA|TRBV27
TGTGCCAGCAGTTCTCTCCAGCGGGATGAAAAACTGTTTTTT
CASSSLQRDEKLFF
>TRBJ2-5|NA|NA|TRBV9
TGTGCCAGCAGCGCAGGTGCGGAAGAGACCCAGTACTTC
CASSAGAEETQYF
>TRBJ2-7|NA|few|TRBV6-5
TGTGCCAGCAGTTACTCCAGCACCTACGAGCAGTACTTC
CASSYSSTYEQYF
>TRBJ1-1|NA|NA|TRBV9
TGTGCCAGCAGCGTAGCTCGGAGAGGTGAAGCTTTCTTT
CASSVARRGEAFF
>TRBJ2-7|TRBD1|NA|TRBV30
TGTGCCTGGAACTCGGGACAGGATAGCGACGAGCAGTACTTC
CAWNSGQDSDEQYF
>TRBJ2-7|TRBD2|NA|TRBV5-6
TGTGCCAGCAGCCCTCAGCGGGAGTATAGGTACGAGCAGTACTTC
CASSPQREYRYEQYF
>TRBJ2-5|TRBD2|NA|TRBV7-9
TGTGCCAGCAGCTTAGTCGGGACTAGCGGGAGAGAGACCCAGTACTTC
CASSLVGTSGRETQYF
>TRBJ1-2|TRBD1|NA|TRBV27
TGTGCCAGCAGCCACACTGGACAGGGGGATGGCTACACCTTC
CASSHTGQGDGYTF
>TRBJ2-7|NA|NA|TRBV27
TGTGCCAGCAGTTTCGCCGGTAGCTCCTACGAGCAGTACTTC
CASSFAGSSYEQYF
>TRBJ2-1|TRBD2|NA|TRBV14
TGTGCCAGCAGCCACCTGGGACTAGCGGGAGGGAGCGAGCAGTTCTTC
CASSHLGLAGGSEQFF
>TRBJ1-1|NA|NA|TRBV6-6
TGTGCCAGCAGTTACGACAGTGAAGCTTTCTTT
CASSYDSEAFF
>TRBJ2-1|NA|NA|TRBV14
TGTGCCAGCAGCCGTTCCGTGGCTTCGCCCAACAATGAGCAGTTCTTC
CASSRSVASPNNEQFF
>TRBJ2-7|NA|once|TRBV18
TGTGCCAGCTCACTCCCCACCGGGGAGCAGTACTTC
CASSLPTGEQYF
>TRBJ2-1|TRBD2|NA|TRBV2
TGTGCCAGCAGTGAAATGGGACTAGCGGGGGGAAACAATGAGCAGTTCTTC
CASSEMGLAGGNNEQFF
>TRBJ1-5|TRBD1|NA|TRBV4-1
TGCGCCAGCAGCCGACAGGGGGCGATTAGCAATCAGCCCCAGCATTTT
CASSRQGAISNQPQHF
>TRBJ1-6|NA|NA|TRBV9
TGTGCCAGCAGCGTAGAGGGGCAGGGCTCCTATAATTCACCCCTCCACTTT
CASSVEGQGSYNSPLHF
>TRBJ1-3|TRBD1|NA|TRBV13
TGTGCCAGCAGCTTCGGGACAGGGGCTGGAAACACCATATATTTT
CASSFGTGAGNTIYF
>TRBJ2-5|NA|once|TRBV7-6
TGTGCCAGCAGCTTAGAGGTTAGCCGGGAGACCCAGTACTTC
CASSLEVSRETQYF
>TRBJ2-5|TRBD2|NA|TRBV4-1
TGCGCCAGCAGCCAAGGAACTAGCGGGAGGGTACAAGAGACCCAGTACTTC
CASSQGTSGRVQETQYF
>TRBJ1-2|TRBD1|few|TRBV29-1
TGCAGCGTTGAAGGGGACAGCTATGGCTACACCTTC
CSVEGDSYGYTF
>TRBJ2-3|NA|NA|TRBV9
TGTGCCAGCAGCGTAGGGGCAACTACAGATACGCAGTATTTT
CASSVGATTDTQYF
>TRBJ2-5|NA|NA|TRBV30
TGTGCCTGGGGATTAGTGAGCGAGACCCAGTACTTC
CAWGLVSETQYF